Below are 18 T cell receptor beta chains sequenced from a single sample in a study of blood T cell repertoires in COVID-19. Here immunoSEQ multiplex PCR was the method, and the copy in TCRdb shows in-frame clones only, minus some. The table lists hundreds of thousands of clones, about 86% of them singletons, with about 3.3% in the top ten. Sequenced sample: PBMCs or T cells enriched from blood (not recorded which). The receptors derive from a woman between 40 and 55 years old with acute COVID-19.

V usage is TRBV10-1 and J usage is TRBJ2-1; D is ambiguous. V was shortened by 3 bases and J by 4 bases, with 13 bases between the two germline ends. CDR3 size: 15 residues. Germline loops: CDR1 WNHNN, CDR2 SYGVQD (reference sequence). CDR3 region: CASSERPLPYNEQFF. The CDR3 nucleotides read TGCGCCAGCAGTGAACGCCCCCTACCGTACAATGAGCAGTTCTTC.

This clone has just one count. V is TRBV7-2 and J is TRBJ2-7; 9 bases line up with TRBD2. The ends lost 3 bases at V and 6 bases at J; junction bases unmatched: 9. This CDR3 is built from 15 residues. CDR1 and CDR2 (germline): SGHTA, FQGNSA. CDR3 nucleotides: TGTGCCAGCAGCTTTGATAGCGGGAGTTTGGGCGAGCAGTACTTC. This codes for CASSFDSGSLGEQYF. The variable domain in full, with the rest retrieved from reference TRBV7-2 and TRBJ2-7, is GAGVSQSPSNKVTEKGKDVELRCDPISGHTALYWYRQSLGQGLEFLIYFQGNSAPDKSGLPSDRFSAERTGGSVSTLTIQRTQQEDSAVYLCASSFDSGSLGEQYFGPGTRLTVT.

This clone was seen a single time. The chain carries TRBV5-1 and TRBJ1-1; the D gene is possibly TRBD1 (5 bases). The V gene lost 4 bases and the J gene lost 1 base, with 8 bases spanning the gap. Germline V gene sequence: CDR1 SGHRS, CDR2 YFSETQ. The CDR3 runs 13 residues. The CDR3 coding sequence is TGCGCCAGCAGCGCCACAGGGAACACTGAAGCTTTCTTT. This codes for CASSATGNTEAFF.

V is TRBV14 and J is TRBJ2-7, with 8 bases that match TRBD2. Germline CDR1 SGHDN, CDR2 FVKESK. CDR3 size: 17 residues. Germline trimming cut 0 bases from V and 2 bases from J; bases unmatched to any gene: 9. In DNA, the CDR3 is TGTGCCAGCAGCCAAGATTCTCTTAGCGGGATCCCCTACGAGCAGTACTTC. It codes for CASSQDSLSGIPYEQYF.

The chain combines TRBV29-1 with TRBJ2-3; perhaps TRBD2 as D (7 bases). V lost 7 bases and J 4 bases, leaving 18 bases between the germline ends. Germline V gives CDR1 SQVTM, CDR2 ANQGSEA. The CDR3 sequence is 14 residues long. CDR3 DNA: TGCAGCGCCCGTGCTGGGGGGGGCTCAGATACGCAGTATTTT. Translation: CSARAGGGSDTQYF.

The chain uses TRBV3-1 (or the pseudogene TRBV3-2) and TRBJ2-2; 9 bases fit TRBD2. Trimming removed 1 base from V and 2 bases from J; junction bases left unmatched: 2. This CDR3 spans 16 amino acids. CDR1 is LGHDT and CDR2 is YNNKEL in the germline V gene (reference sequence). CDR3 in amino acids: CASSQGLADNTGELFF. For the CDR3, the DNA is TGTGCCAGCAGCCAAGGACTAGCGGATAACACCGGGGAGCTGTTTTTT.

The chain is built from TRBV4-1 and TRBJ2-7, with 9 bases fitting TRBD2. CDR1 MGHRA and CDR2 YSYEKL come from the germline V gene. V was clipped by 3 bases and J by 4 bases; unmatched bases: 10. The CDR3 extends over 16 amino acids. The CDR3 DNA follows: TGCGCCAGCAGCCATATCAATAGCGGGAGTGAGTACGAGCAGTACTTC. It specifies CASSHINSGSEYEQYF.

This chain links TRBV29-1 with TRBJ1-1; TRBD1 aligns across 7 bases. Germline CDR1 reads SQVTM; CDR2 reads ANQGSEA. Germline trimming cut 8 bases from V and 8 bases from J; bases unmatched to any gene: 8. CDR3 length equals 11 residues. CDR3 amino acids: CSLRRGQEAFF. The CDR3 DNA reads as TGCAGCTTGAGAAGGGGGCAAGAAGCTTTCTTT.

The J gene is TRBJ1-2, the V gene TRBV29-1, with a possible D match to TRBD1 (5 bases). The CDR3 covers 12 residues. V lost 7 bases and J lost 0, with 9 bases in between. The V gene's germline CDR1 is SQVTM and CDR2 ANQGSEA. The CDR3 nucleotides read TGCAGCGCTGGGGCTGCTAACTATGGCTACACCTTC. Translating it yields CSAGAANYGYTF. Full variable domain (outside the CDR3, taken from reference TRBV29-1 and TRBJ1-2): SAVISQKPSRDICQRGTSLTIQCQVDSQVTMMFWYRQQPGQSLTLIATANQGSEATYESGFVIDKFPISRPNLTFSTLTVSNMSPEDSSIYLCSAGAANYGYTFGSGTRLTVV.

The chain joins TRBV5-4 to TRBJ2-3; no reliable D call. V dropped 0 bases and J dropped 0 bases, with 5 bases sitting between them. Per the germline V gene, CDR1 is SGHNT and CDR2 is YYREEE (reference sequence). This CDR3 has 14 amino acids. For the CDR3, the DNA is TGTGCCAGCAGCTTGGTTCAGAGCACAGATACGCAGTATTTT. It translates to CASSLVQSTDTQYF.

The chain links TRBV23-1 to TRBJ2-7, with 12 bases matching TRBD2. TRBV23-1 is given ORF status, its function remaining uncertain. This CDR3 comprises 19 residues. Unmatched junction bases numbered 9, after V lost 0 bases and J lost 0 bases. CDR3 residues: CASSQSLRTSGILSYEQYF. Written as DNA, the CDR3 is TGCGCCAGCAGTCAATCGCTTAGGACTAGCGGGATTCTCTCCTACGAGCAGTACTTC.

The rearrangement joins TRBV19 to TRBJ1-2; possible D gene TRBD1, 6 bases. Germline assignment: CDR1 LNHDA and CDR2 SQIVND (reference sequence). The CDR3 is made up of 14 amino acids. V was cut by 5 bases and J by 6 bases, with 16 bases left in between. The CDR3 loop reads CASSQNRAGDGYTF. As DNA, the CDR3 is TGTGCCAGTAGTCAAAACAGGGCCGGAGATGGCTACACCTTC.

This sequence joins TRBV18 and TRBJ1-2; 10 nucleotides agree with TRBD1. Germline lookup yields CDR1 KGHSH and CDR2 LQKENI. There are 15 residues in the CDR3. V was pared by 0 bases and J by 4 bases, with 2 bases of the junction left unmatched. The CDR3 DNA reads as TGTGCCAGCTCACCACCGGGACAGGGGTTCTATGGCTACACCTTC. Its protein product is CASSPPGQGFYGYTF.

The V call is TRBV30, the J call TRBJ1-6; 7 bases fit TRBD1. Germline CDR1 is GTSNPN and CDR2 is SVGIG (reference sequence). The trim removed 3 bases at V and 15 bases at J, leaving 8 bases unmatched. The CDR3 runs to 12 residues. CDR3 DNA sequence: TGTGCCTGGAGCCGACAAGGGGGCGTCCTCCACTTT. This encodes CAWSRQGGVLHF.

This sequence joins TRBV2 and TRBJ2-3, with TRBD2 matching over 10 bases. Germline lookup yields CDR1 SNHLY and CDR2 FYNNEI. V lost 3 bases and J lost 5; bases outside the gene matches: 5. This CDR3 contains 15 residues. CDR3: CASSEASGSLDTQYF. The CDR3 DNA is TGTGCCAGCAGTGAGGCTAGCGGGAGTTTAGATACGCAGTATTTT.

The V and J genes are TRBV11-3 and TRBJ2-7; 12 bases agree with TRBD1. This CDR3 spans 17 amino acids. Germline CDR1 and CDR2: SGHNT and YENEEA. V was pared by 0 bases and J by 3 bases, with 6 bases of the junction left unmatched. The CDR3 loop reads CASSLEGDRGPGYEQYF. The CDR3 DNA is TGTGCCAGCAGCTTAGAAGGGGACAGGGGGCCAGGCTACGAGCAGTACTTC.

V gene TRBV11-3 combines with J gene TRBJ2-7; 11 nucleotides line up with TRBD2. Germline V gene lookup returns CDR1 SGHNT and CDR2 YENEEA. Trimming cost V 2 bases and J 1 base; bases outside gene matches: 10. The CDR3 has 18 amino acids. The CDR3, as DNA: TGTGCCAGCAGCTTAATCCTAGCGGGAGGCCGATCGTCCTACGAGCAGTACTTC. The encoded protein is CASSLILAGGRSSYEQYF. The full variable domain, completed using reference TRBV11-3 and TRBJ2-7, is EAGVVQSPRYKIIEKKQPVAFWCNPISGHNTLYWYLQNLGQGPELLIRYENEEAVDDSQLPKDRFSAERLKGVDSTLKIQPAELGDSAVYLCASSLILAGGRSSYEQYFGPGTRLTVT.

The chain employs TRBV7-9 and TRBJ2-2; D may be TRBD1 (6 bases). The CDR3 totals 14 residues. V was clipped by 6 bases and J by 3 bases, with 11 bases between them. Germline V gene sequence: CDR1 SEHNR, CDR2 FQNEAQ (reference sequence). The CDR3 nucleotides are TGTGCCAGCAGGGTGGGGGCTGACACCGGGGAGCTGTTTTTT. Its protein product is CASRVGADTGELFF. The entire variable domain, with the rest obtained from reference TRBV7-9 and TRBJ2-2, is as follows: DTGVSQNPRHKITKRGQNVTFRCDPISEHNRLYWYRQTLGQGPEFLTYFQNEAQLEKSRLLSDRFSAERPKGSFSTLEIQRTEQGDSAMYLCASRVGADTGELFFGEGSRLTVL.